This TCR beta chain originates from a study of cytomegalovirus exposure and HLA in healthy donors. Researchers ran the PCR with 60 Vbeta and 13 Jbeta primers. This table comes from immunoSEQ multiplex PCR, and its TCRdb copy is limited to in-frame clones, with some not included. The sample lists 210,000 or so clones, about four fifths occurring once. The sequence came from a woman in her fifties or sixties in good health and CMV-seropositive. Sample: PBMCs.

The CDR3 reads CASSLSGYQGFSGNTIYF. CDR3 nucleotides: TGCGCCAGCAGCTTGTCGGGGTACCAAGGGTTCTCTGGAAACACCATATATTTT. The chain joins TRBV5-1 to TRBJ1-3; D ambiguous. Germline V gene data show CDR1 as SGHRS and CDR2 as YFSETQ. The CDR3 consists of 18 residues. Deletions cut 1 base from V and 0 bases from J, with 17 bases between. Full variable domain (missing parts from reference TRBV5-1 and TRBJ1-3): KAGVTQTPRYLIKTRGQQVTLSCSPISGHRSVSWYQQTPGQGLQFLFEYFSETQRNKGNFPGRFSGRQFSNSRSEMNVSTLELGDSALYLCASSLSGYQGFSGNTIYFGEGSWLTVV.